What follows are 24 T cell receptor beta chains derived from one specimen sequenced in a study of metastatic and nonmetastatic thyroid tumors. Not a single patient had been given any form of treatment at any point before undergoing thyroid surgery. TCRdb re-called the PCR reads through MiXCR. The sample comprises under 25,000 clones, around a quarter of which are singletons, and approximately 6.3% rests with the top ten. Sequenced material: blood. These receptors were taken from a female donor with papillary thyroid cancer or a benign thyroid nodule (not recorded which). Some clones in this sample may be carry-over from other donors' samples.

This clone was seen more than once but under ten times. The gene calls are TRBV10-3 and TRBJ2-5; D perhaps matches TRBD2 (5 bases). CDR1 ENHRY and CDR2 SYGVKD come from the germline V gene. V was cut by 0 bases and J by 5 bases, with 10 bases left in between. This CDR3 has 14 amino acids. CDR3: CAISESRARETQYF. The DNA of the CDR3 is TGTGCCATCAGTGAGTCGAGGGCCCGGGAGACCCAGTACTTC.

At least ten counts were recorded for this clone. V and J are TRBV11-2 and TRBJ1-6, with TRBD1 matching over 10 bases. Germline trimming cut 5 bases from V and 9 bases from J; bases unmatched to any gene: 7. Germline CDR1 reads SGHAT; CDR2 reads FQNNGV. The CDR3 covers 15 residues. The chain's CDR3 is CASSPRQGAISPLHF. The CDR3 nucleotides are TGTGCCAGCAGCCCTCGACAGGGGGCGATTTCACCCCTCCACTTT.

Relative to its sample, this clone is medium-sized. The CDR3 here is CSARGGDGNTIYF. The DNA of the CDR3 is TGCAGTGCTAGGGGGGGAGATGGAAACACCATATATTTT. V usage is TRBV20-1 and J usage is TRBJ1-3, with D perhaps matching TRBD1 (5 bases). The germline V gene has CDR1 DFQATT and CDR2 SNEGSKA (reference sequence). The V and J ends lost 3 bases and 3 bases respectively, with 9 bases between them. This CDR3 comprises 13 residues.

This clone appeared a few times. The chain joins TRBV24-1 to TRBJ1-2; 7 bases match TRBD1. There are 15 residues in the CDR3. The V gene end was trimmed by 2 bases and the J gene end by 4 bases; junction bases not matched to a gene: 6. The germline CDR1 and CDR2 sequences are KGHDR and SFDVKD. The CDR3: CATSDSDRAGYGYTF. DNA of the CDR3: TGTGCCACCAGTGATTCAGACAGGGCAGGCTATGGCTACACCTTC.

This clone occurred many times. The gene calls are TRBV5-1 and TRBJ1-5; 10 bases are shared with TRBD1. V lost 5 bases, J lost 5 bases, and 7 bases stayed unmatched. The germline V gene encodes CDR1 SGHRS and CDR2 YFSETQ. This CDR3 contains 15 residues. The CDR3: CASSGTGEWDQPQHF. DNA for the CDR3: TGCGCCAGCAGTGGGACAGGGGAGTGGGATCAGCCCCAGCATTTT. The whole variable domain, filled in from reference TRBV5-1 and TRBJ1-5, reads KAGVTQTPRYLIKTRGQQVTLSCSPISGHRSVSWYQQTPGQGLQFLFEYFSETQRNKGNFPGRFSGRQFSNSRSEMNVSTLELGDSALYLCASSGTGEWDQPQHFGDGTRLSIL.

This sequence joins TRBV12-3 or TRBV12-4 and TRBJ1-2; D is possibly TRBD1 (5 bases). The V gene lost 1 base and the J gene lost 4 bases, with 10 bases spanning the gap. The CDR3 has 14 amino acids. CDR3 sequence: CASSLGGKGYGYTF. As DNA, the CDR3 is TGTGCCAGCAGTTTAGGGGGGAAGGGCTATGGCTACACCTTC.

In regard to this clone: At one boundary the junction diverges from the germline segment, which might be a read error. The V call is TRBV27, the J call TRBJ2-1; 9 nucleotides agree with TRBD2. Germline values: CDR1 MNHEY, CDR2 SMNVEV (reference sequence). The CDR3 totals 15 residues. In DNA, the CDR3 is TGTTCCAGCAGTTTAGGGACTAGCTGTAACAATGAGCAGTTCTTC. This translates into CSSSLGTSCNNEQFF.

In this sample, this clone turned up a few times. The chain has TRBV2 and TRBJ2-3, with a possible D match to TRBD2 (7 bases). V was cut by 7 bases and J by 2 bases, with 10 bases left in between. The CDR3 spans 13 residues. The germline CDR1 and CDR2 sequences are SNHLY and FYNNEI. CDR3 bases: TGTGCCAGCAAGCGGGACACCACAGATACGCAGTATTTT. Its translation: CASKRDTTDTQYF. The full variable domain, its missing parts supplied by reference TRBV2 and TRBJ2-3, is EPEVTQTPSHQVTQMGQEVILRCVPISNHLYFYWYRQILGQKVEFLVSFYNNEISEKSEIFDDQFSVERPDGSNFTLKIRSTKLEDSAMYFCASKRDTTDTQYFGPGTRLTVL.

The sample holds a few counts of this clone. The gene calls are TRBV6-1 and TRBJ1-1; D is perhaps TRBD1 (5 bases). There are 13 residues in the CDR3. In germline, CDR1 is MNHNS, CDR2 SASEGT. Trimming removed 7 bases from V and 6 bases from J, with 15 bases in between. The CDR3 here is CASIIRGYPEAFF. The CDR3 nucleotides read TGTGCCAGCATCATAAGGGGATACCCTGAAGCTTTCTTT.

The J gene is TRBJ2-1, the V gene TRBV6-5; 11 nucleotides align to TRBD2. J gave up 0 bases and V 0 bases, and 1 base lay outside the gene matches. The CDR3 sequence is 17 residues long. Germline CDR1 reads MNHEY; CDR2 reads SVGAGI. Here the CDR3 reads CASSYSGLAGSYNEQFF. In DNA, the CDR3 is TGTGCCAGCAGTTACTCTGGACTAGCGGGCTCCTACAATGAGCAGTTCTTC.

This clone is labeled as medium-sized. The chain joins TRBV19 to TRBJ1-2, with D hard to call. Per germline, CDR1 LNHDA and CDR2 SQIVND (reference sequence). This CDR3 spans 11 amino acids. The ends were cut back, 2 bases at V and 5 bases at J, with 3 bases in the middle. CDR3 nucleotides: TGTGCCAGTAGTATACAGTATGGCTACACCTTC. Encoded protein: CASSIQYGYTF.

This clone was observed a handful of times. This sequence joins TRBV12-3 or TRBV12-4 and TRBJ1-5; 8 nucleotides match TRBD1. The CDR3 contains 15 residues. J gave up 5 bases and V 3 bases, and 6 bases lay outside the gene matches. The CDR3 bases are TGTGCCAGCAGTTTCAGGACAGGGCTAGATCAGCCCCAGCATTTT. The encoded protein is CASSFRTGLDQPQHF.

Points on this clone: Its ends do not fully match the called genes, so a read error is possible. Other DNA sequences in the sample encode the same CDR3. The V gene is TRBV6-1, the J gene TRBJ1-5, with D hard to call. There are 13 residues in the CDR3. Germline loops: CDR1 MNHNS, CDR2 SASEGT. As DNA, the CDR3 is TGTGCCTGCAGTCTCGGCGTAGATCAGCCCCAGCATTTT. It encodes CACSLGVDQPQHF.

The DNA for the CDR3 is TGCAGTGCGAATGTCCCGGGACATTACGAGCAGTACTTC. Translated: CSANVPGHYEQYF. This sequence joins TRBV20-1 and TRBJ2-7, with a weak D call TRBD1 (6 bases). Trimming stripped 6 bases from V and 4 bases from J, with 16 bases between. This CDR3 is 13 amino acids long. Germline assignment: CDR1 DFQATT and CDR2 SNEGSKA (reference sequence).

This chain joins TRBV7-2 and TRBJ2-5, with D hard to call. From germline, CDR1 is SGHTA and CDR2 FQGNSA. The V end was cut by 5 bases, the J end by 4 bases, with 20 bases between. The CDR3 sequence is 16 residues long. CDR3 amino acids: CASSGTMDPRTETQYF. The CDR3 DNA reads TGTGCCAGCAGCGGAACCATGGACCCCAGGACAGAGACCCAGTACTTC.

This clone occurred a few times. CDR3 DNA sequence: TGTGCCAGCAGCCAATCGTCGGGGCACAATCAGCCCCAGCATTTT. Translation gives CASSQSSGHNQPQHF. J is TRBJ1-5 and V is TRBV16; D is perhaps TRBD1 (5 bases). V gave up 0 bases and J gave up 3 bases, with 9 bases separating them. The germline CDR1 and CDR2 sequences are KGHSY and FQNENV. This CDR3 has 15 residues.

This clone was seen repeatedly, ten times or more. The chain carries TRBV6-2 or TRBV6-3 and TRBJ2-3; the D is unclear. The CDR3 length is 14 residues. Trimming shortened V by 2 bases and J by 2 bases, and 8 bases separated the two germline ends. Germline values: CDR1 MNHEY, CDR2 SVGEGT. This chain's CDR3 is CASSYQEHTDTQYF. DNA for the CDR3: TGTGCCAGCAGTTACCAAGAGCACACAGATACGCAGTATTTT.

In this sample, this clone turned up many times. The chain is built from TRBV28 and TRBJ2-5; D may be TRBD1 or TRBD2 (6 bases each). The CDR3 has 14 residues. Trimming removed 2 bases at V and 4 bases at J, with 11 bases between. The V gene's germline CDR1 is MDHEN and CDR2 SYDVKM. The CDR3, as DNA: TGTGCCAGCAGTTTACAGGGGACTTCAGAGACCCAGTACTTC. It codes for CASSLQGTSETQYF.

This clone was found many times. The chain carries TRBV29-1 and TRBJ2-7, with D possibly TRBD2 on 6 matching bases. CDR3 length: 15 amino acids. V was pared by 4 bases and J by 3 bases, with 19 bases between. CDR1 and CDR2 (germline): SQVTM, ANQGSEA. In nucleotides, the CDR3 is TGCAGCGTTGGGGGCCGGGAGTCATTTAGCTACGAGCAGTACTTC. Residues: CSVGGRESFSYEQYF.

J is TRBJ2-3 and V is TRBV6-4; 8 bases agree with TRBD2. Germline lookup yields CDR1 MRHNA and CDR2 SNTAGT. The CDR3 totals 16 residues. With 2 bases clipped from V and 5 bases from J, the junction kept 9 bases outside the gene matches. The CDR3 protein is CASSDGTRGSKDTQYF. Written as DNA, the CDR3 is TGTGCCAGCAGTGACGGGACTAGAGGGAGTAAAGATACGCAGTATTTT.

In this sample, this clone turned up many times. V usage is TRBV20-1 and J usage is TRBJ2-5; 10 nucleotides line up with TRBD2. This CDR3 spans 13 amino acids. Germline assignment: CDR1 DFQATT and CDR2 SNEGSKA (reference sequence). CDR3 protein: CSPRTSGQETQYF. The CDR3 region has the DNA TGCAGCCCTCGGACTAGCGGACAAGAGACCCAGTACTTC.

Points on this clone: The junction departs from germline at one end; a sequencing error may be responsible. The V gene is TRBV6-1, the J gene TRBJ1-5, with D maybe TRBD1 (6 bases). CDR3 length equals 14 residues. Looked up from germline, CDR1 is MNHNS and CDR2 is SASEGT. The CDR3 DNA is TGTGCCAGCAGGACAGGTATTGCCGGGCAGCTCCAGCATTTT. Residues: CASRTGIAGQLQHF.

The table lists this clone with many counts. This chain joins TRBV18 and TRBJ2-5, with TRBD1 matching over 9 bases. This CDR3 comprises 15 residues. Per germline, CDR1 KGHSH and CDR2 LQKENI. V lost 3 bases to trimming and J lost 5 bases; unmatched junction nucleotides: 7. The DNA of the CDR3 is TGTGCCAGCTCACCTCAACAGGGGGCTAAGGAGACCCAGTACTTC. This translates into CASSPQQGAKETQYF.

This clone was seen at least ten times. One end of the junction fails to match germline, which may point to a read error. V gene TRBV6-1 combines with J gene TRBJ1-1, with TRBD1 matching 11 bases. The CDR3 spans 13 residues. Germline-derived CDR1 and CDR2 are MNHNS and SASEGT. The CDR3 bases are TGTGCCAGCATCCGGGACAGGGGGACTGAAACTTTCTTT. This translates into CASIRDRGTETFF.